A selection of T cell receptor beta chains follows, all from one sample in a study of T-cell memory formation after mild COVID-19. MiXCR was run by TCRdb on the 5' RACE reads, yielding one entry per CDR3 protein. The sample includes around 390,000 distinct CDR3 sequences, 16% of them seen just once. The sequenced sample consisted of PBMCs or a T cell subset sorted from them (not recorded which). These receptors all come from a man between 18 and 29 years old who had mild COVID-19 (a few samples of this study predate the infection). Cell type and time point are not known. Both conserved end residues are part of each CDR3. The D gene is left open where the match is weak. The size field is filled for only some rows; it gives once, few, many or a size class.

d_gene: NA; v_gene: TRBV30; j_gene: TRBJ1-5; abundance: few; CDR3aa: CAWSVRKDQPQHF; CDR3nt: TGTGCCTGGAGTGTACGGAAGGATCAGCCCCAGCATTTT
d_gene: TRBD2; v_gene: TRBV25-1; j_gene: TRBJ2-1; abundance: few; CDR3aa: CASSVSGGREFF; CDR3nt: TGTGCCAGCAGTGTGTCGGGGGGGAGGGAGTTCTTC
d_gene: TRBD1; v_gene: TRBV6-4; j_gene: TRBJ2-6; abundance: large; CDR3aa: CASSDSTGAGANVLTF; CDR3nt: TGTGCCAGCAGTGACTCGACAGGGGCTGGGGCCAACGTCCTGACTTTC
d_gene: NA; v_gene: TRBV5-6; j_gene: TRBJ2-5; abundance: few; CDR3aa: CASSLGTPGTGRRAQYF; CDR3nt: TGTGCCAGCAGCTTGGGGACCCCGGGAACAGGGCGACGGGCCCAGTACTTC
d_gene: NA; v_gene: TRBV5-5; j_gene: TRBJ1-2; abundance: many; CDR3aa: CASSLAGTQRGYTF; CDR3nt: TGTGCCAGCAGCTTGGCCGGGACACAAAGAGGCTACACCTTC
d_gene: TRBD1; v_gene: TRBV6-1; j_gene: TRBJ1-5; abundance: few; CDR3aa: CASSPGQIQPQHF; CDR3nt: TGTGCCAGCAGCCCGGGACAGATCCAGCCCCAGCATTTT
d_gene: TRBD1; v_gene: TRBV24-1; j_gene: TRBJ1-5; abundance: NA; CDR3aa: CATSDSGTGSSNSNQPQHF; CDR3nt: TGTGCCACCAGTGATTCCGGGACAGGGAGCTCCAATAGCAATCAGCCCCAGCATTTT
d_gene: NA; v_gene: TRBV6-6; j_gene: TRBJ2-2; abundance: NA; CDR3aa: CASSMGGGELFF; CDR3nt: TGTGCCAGCAGCATGGGGGGCGGGGAGCTGTTTTTT
d_gene: NA; v_gene: TRBV7-9; j_gene: TRBJ1-4; abundance: NA; CDR3aa: CASSLHGEGEKLFF; CDR3nt: TGTGCCAGCAGCCTTCATGGGGAGGGTGAAAAACTGTTTTTT
d_gene: TRBD1; v_gene: TRBV3-1; j_gene: TRBJ1-2; abundance: few; CDR3aa: CASSQGDSLHYGYTF; CDR3nt: TGTGCCAGCAGCCAAGGGGACAGCCTTCACTATGGCTACACCTTC
d_gene: NA; v_gene: TRBV7-8; j_gene: TRBJ2-7; abundance: NA; CDR3aa: CASSLVRRGHLPYEQYF; CDR3nt: TGTGCCAGCAGCTTAGTCCGACGGGGACACCTCCCCTACGAGCAGTACTTC
d_gene: TRBD1; v_gene: TRBV6-2/TRBV6-3; j_gene: TRBJ2-2; abundance: many; CDR3aa: CASSYRSDRVLTGELFF; CDR3nt: TGTGCCAGCAGTTACCGGTCCGACAGGGTTCTCACCGGGGAGCTGTTTTTT
d_gene: TRBD1; v_gene: TRBV4-2; j_gene: TRBJ1-5; abundance: NA; CDR3aa: CASSPGDLGTVDPQHF; CDR3nt: TGTGCCAGCAGCCCTGGGGATCTCGGGACAGTCGACCCCCAGCATTTT
d_gene: NA; v_gene: TRBV12-3/TRBV12-4; j_gene: TRBJ2-1; abundance: NA; CDR3aa: CASSLQGHEQFF; CDR3nt: TGTGCCAGCAGTTTACAGGGGCATGAGCAGTTCTTC
d_gene: TRBD1; v_gene: TRBV20-1; j_gene: TRBJ2-7; abundance: NA; CDR3aa: CSAPRPGQGAEQYF; CDR3nt: TGCAGTGCTCCACGACCGGGACAGGGCGCCGAGCAGTACTTC
d_gene: NA; v_gene: TRBV18; j_gene: TRBJ1-6; abundance: few; CDR3aa: CASSERGGYSPLHF; CDR3nt: TGTGCCAGCTCAGAACGGGGAGGATATTCACCCCTCCACTTT
d_gene: NA; v_gene: TRBV5-5; j_gene: TRBJ1-4; abundance: many; CDR3aa: CASSFEGVGEKLFF; CDR3nt: TGTGCCAGCAGCTTTGAGGGGGTTGGTGAAAAACTGTTTTTT
d_gene: NA; v_gene: TRBV6-2/TRBV6-3; j_gene: TRBJ1-5; abundance: NA; CDR3aa: CASARGNSNQPQHF; CDR3nt: TGTGCCAGCGCTCGGGGCAATAGCAATCAGCCCCAGCATTTT
d_gene: NA; v_gene: TRBV6-6; j_gene: TRBJ2-3; abundance: few; CDR3aa: CASSYSWLDTQYF; CDR3nt: TGTGCCAGCAGTTACTCTTGGTTGGATACGCAGTATTTT
d_gene: NA; v_gene: TRBV19; j_gene: TRBJ1-6; abundance: NA; CDR3aa: CASSMGSSYNSPLHF; CDR3nt: TGTGCCAGTAGTATGGGGAGCTCCTATAATTCACCCCTCCACTTT
d_gene: NA; v_gene: TRBV6-6; j_gene: TRBJ2-1; abundance: few; CDR3aa: CASSYVEWEQFF; CDR3nt: TGTGCCAGCAGTTACGTGGAATGGGAGCAGTTCTTC
d_gene: NA; v_gene: TRBV28; j_gene: TRBJ2-7; abundance: NA; CDR3aa: CASRSQGRKASEQYF; CDR3nt: TGTGCCAGCAGATCCCAGGGGCGGAAAGCGTCCGAGCAGTACTTC
d_gene: NA; v_gene: TRBV28; j_gene: TRBJ2-1; abundance: NA; CDR3aa: CASSLKDRGYNEQFF; CDR3nt: TGTGCCAGCAGTTTGAAGGATAGGGGCTACAATGAGCAGTTCTTC
d_gene: NA; v_gene: TRBV9; j_gene: TRBJ2-2; abundance: few; CDR3aa: CASSVGGVGELFF; CDR3nt: TGTGCCAGCAGCGTAGGAGGGGTCGGGGAGCTGTTTTTT
d_gene: NA; v_gene: TRBV5-1; j_gene: TRBJ2-5; abundance: NA; CDR3aa: CASSLGPLGAQETQYF; CDR3nt: TGCGCCAGCAGCTTGGGACCCCTTGGGGCCCAAGAGACCCAGTACTTC
d_gene: NA; v_gene: TRBV20-1; j_gene: TRBJ2-1; abundance: few; CDR3aa: CSARVIWRMNEQFF; CDR3nt: TGCAGTGCTAGAGTTATCTGGCGGATGAATGAGCAGTTCTTC
d_gene: NA; v_gene: TRBV5-1; j_gene: TRBJ1-4; abundance: NA; CDR3aa: CASSLVPGSMGEKLFF; CDR3nt: TGCGCCAGCAGCTTGGTGCCGGGCTCGATGGGGGAAAAACTGTTTTTT
d_gene: TRBD1; v_gene: TRBV3-1; j_gene: TRBJ2-1; abundance: few; CDR3aa: CASSQDRDRVYNEQFF; CDR3nt: TGTGCCAGCAGCCAAGACCGGGACAGGGTCTACAATGAGCAGTTCTTC
d_gene: NA; v_gene: TRBV11-2; j_gene: TRBJ2-1; abundance: few; CDR3aa: CASSRDQHNEQFF; CDR3nt: TGTGCCAGCAGCCGGGACCAACACAATGAGCAGTTCTTC
d_gene: TRBD2; v_gene: TRBV2; j_gene: TRBJ2-7; abundance: NA; CDR3aa: CASLAGDTYEQYF; CDR3nt: TGTGCCAGCCTAGCGGGGGATACCTACGAGCAGTACTTC
d_gene: NA; v_gene: TRBV28; j_gene: TRBJ2-5; abundance: many; CDR3aa: CASSYTGRETQYF; CDR3nt: TGTGCCAGCAGTTATACAGGGAGAGAGACCCAGTACTTC
d_gene: TRBD2; v_gene: TRBV20-1; j_gene: TRBJ2-7; abundance: NA; CDR3aa: CSAPLAGDEQYF; CDR3nt: TGCAGTGCTCCTCTAGCGGGGGACGAGCAGTACTTC
d_gene: NA; v_gene: TRBV29-1; j_gene: TRBJ1-1; abundance: many; CDR3aa: CSVDYGSTEAFF; CDR3nt: TGCAGCGTTGACTACGGGAGCACTGAAGCTTTCTTT
d_gene: NA; v_gene: TRBV25-1; j_gene: TRBJ1-2; abundance: NA; CDR3aa: CASREVSSGYTF; CDR3nt: TGTGCCAGCAGGGAAGTTTCCTCTGGCTACACCTTC
d_gene: NA; v_gene: TRBV7-3; j_gene: TRBJ2-3; abundance: many; CDR3aa: CASSLTDGGADTQYF; CDR3nt: TGTGCCAGCAGCTTGACCGATGGGGGGGCGGATACGCAGTATTTT
d_gene: NA; v_gene: TRBV7-9; j_gene: TRBJ2-5; abundance: few; CDR3aa: CASSGGEEETQYF; CDR3nt: TGTGCCAGCAGCGGAGGGGAGGAAGAGACCCAGTACTTC
d_gene: NA; v_gene: TRBV12-3/TRBV12-4; j_gene: TRBJ1-2; abundance: NA; CDR3aa: CASSLDGGRYGYTF; CDR3nt: TGTGCCAGCAGTTTGGACGGCGGGAGGTATGGCTACACCTTC
d_gene: NA; v_gene: TRBV6-1; j_gene: TRBJ1-2; abundance: few; CDR3aa: CASSQTLDTAGSDGYTF; CDR3nt: TGTGCCAGCAGTCAAACCCTGGACACCGCCGGTTCTGATGGCTACACCTTC
d_gene: TRBD2; v_gene: TRBV5-6; j_gene: TRBJ2-1; abundance: few; CDR3aa: CASSLVAGGNEQFF; CDR3nt: TGTGCCAGCAGCTTGGTAGCGGGGGGTAATGAGCAGTTCTTC
d_gene: NA; v_gene: TRBV15; j_gene: TRBJ1-4; abundance: NA; CDR3aa: CATSRDRGEKLFF; CDR3nt: TGTGCCACCAGCAGAGATCGGGGGGAAAAACTGTTTTTT
d_gene: NA; v_gene: TRBV20-1; j_gene: TRBJ2-5; abundance: NA; CDR3aa: CSAYPGGETQYF; CDR3nt: TGCAGTGCCTATCCGGGTGGAGAGACCCAGTACTTC
d_gene: TRBD2; v_gene: TRBV5-1; j_gene: TRBJ2-5; abundance: NA; CDR3aa: CASSFLAGTQETQYF; CDR3nt: TGCGCCAGCAGCTTTCTAGCGGGGACCCAAGAGACCCAGTACTTC
d_gene: TRBD2; v_gene: TRBV7-2; j_gene: TRBJ2-3; abundance: many; CDR3aa: CASSWASGVADTQYF; CDR3nt: TGTGCCAGCAGCTGGGCTAGCGGGGTTGCAGATACGCAGTATTTT